The sequence of this T cell receptor (beta chain) was determined in a study of blood T cell repertoires in COVID-19. Unmatched junction bases numbered 16, after V lost 5 bases and J lost 3 bases. Germline V lookup: CDR1 MNHEY, CDR2 SMNVEV (reference sequence). This CDR3 spans 17 amino acids. Per the authors' pipeline: The authors estimated nucleated cell counts from reference gene primer amplification. Some clones are missing from TCRdb's copy, which holds only in-frame ones; the method was immunoSEQ multiplex PCR. V and J calls and clone size are given by that table; D and trimming were obtained from the DNA. The data contain about 260,000 clones, about 87% of them seen just once; the ten biggest clones take up roughly 4%.

The material sequenced was peripheral blood. This TCR was sampled from a man between 60 and 75 years old who had recovered from COVID-19. V is TRBV27 and J is TRBJ2-7; 7 bases are shared with TRBD1. Here the CDR3 DNA reads TGTGCCAGCAGTCCACCCGAGGGACAGCCTCCTCACTACGAGCAGTACTTC. It specifies CASSPPEGQPPHYEQYF.